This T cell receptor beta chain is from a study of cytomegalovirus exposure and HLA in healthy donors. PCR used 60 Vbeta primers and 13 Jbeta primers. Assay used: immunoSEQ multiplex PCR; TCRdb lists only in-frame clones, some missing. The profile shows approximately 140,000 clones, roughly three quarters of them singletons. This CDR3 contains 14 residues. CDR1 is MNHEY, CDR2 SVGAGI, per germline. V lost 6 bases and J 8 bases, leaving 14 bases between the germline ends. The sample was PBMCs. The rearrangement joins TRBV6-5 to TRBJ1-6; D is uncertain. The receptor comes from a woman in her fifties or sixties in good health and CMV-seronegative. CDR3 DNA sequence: TGTGCCAGCAGCCGCCCGGGGTCGGATTCACCCCTCCACTTT. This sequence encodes CASSRPGSDSPLHF.